The rows below give T cell receptor beta chains drawn from one sample of a study of cytomegalovirus exposure and HLA in healthy donors. Assay used: immunoSEQ multiplex PCR; TCRdb lists only in-frame clones, some missing. The table has some 110,000 clones, 70% to 85% seen once. Sequencing input: PBMCs. These receptors all stem from a woman in her fifties or sixties in good health and CMV-seropositive. Each CDR3 is given with its conserved first and last residue. The order of the fields is CDR3 protein, CDR3 DNA, V gene, J gene, D gene, clone size. The D gene is left open where the match is weak. Only some rows state a clone size, as once, few, many or a class for expanded clones.

CDR3aa: CASSVDPRNSPLHF
CDR3nt: TGTGCCAGCAGCGTAGATCCCCGGAATTCACCCCTCCACTTT
v_gene: TRBV9
j_gene: TRBJ1-6
d_gene: .
abundance: .

CDR3aa: CASSLGQGTQHFYGYTF
CDR3nt: TGCGCCAGCAGCTTGGGACAGGGGACCCAACACTTCTATGGCTACACCTTC
v_gene: TRBV4-1
j_gene: TRBJ1-2
d_gene: TRBD1
abundance: .

CDR3aa: CASSYGLNTEAFF
CDR3nt: TGTGCCAGCAGTTATGGGCTTAACACTGAAGCTTTCTTT
v_gene: TRBV27
j_gene: TRBJ1-1
d_gene: .
abundance: .

CDR3aa: CAWSVLYGGDAKTQYF
CDR3nt: TGTGCCTGGAGTGTACTCTACGGAGGGGACGCGAAGACCCAGTACTTC
v_gene: TRBV30
j_gene: TRBJ2-5
d_gene: .
abundance: .

CDR3aa: CASAREGGPGNTIYF
CDR3nt: TGTGCCAGCGCCCGGGAAGGGGGTCCTGGAAACACCATATATTTT
v_gene: TRBV7-9
j_gene: TRBJ1-3
d_gene: .
abundance: .

CDR3aa: CASSPGQGIFNQPQHF
CDR3nt: TGTGCCAGCAGCCCGGGACAGGGAATCTTCAATCAGCCCCAGCATTTT
v_gene: TRBV7-9
j_gene: TRBJ1-5
d_gene: TRBD1
abundance: .

CDR3aa: CATSRGGGQGYEQYF
CDR3nt: TGTGCCACCAGCAGAGGAGGGGGACAGGGCTACGAGCAGTACTTC
v_gene: TRBV15
j_gene: TRBJ2-7
d_gene: TRBD1
abundance: .

CDR3aa: CASSVTGTGDIQYF
CDR3nt: TGTGCCAGCAGCGTGACCGGGACAGGGGACATTCAGTACTTC
v_gene: TRBV5-4
j_gene: TRBJ2-4
d_gene: TRBD1
abundance: few

CDR3aa: CASSEGQDRAYEQYF
CDR3nt: TGTGCCAGCAGCGAGGGGCAGGACAGGGCCTACGAGCAGTACTTC
v_gene: TRBV7-7
j_gene: TRBJ2-7
d_gene: TRBD1
abundance: once

CDR3aa: CAWRIAGGLYEQYF
CDR3nt: TGTGCCTGGAGAATAGCGGGGGGCCTCTACGAGCAGTACTTC
v_gene: TRBV30
j_gene: TRBJ2-7
d_gene: TRBD2
abundance: few

CDR3aa: CASEPDRSSRTEAFF
CDR3nt: TGTGCCAGCGAACCGGACAGGTCTTCTAGGACTGAAGCTTTCTTT
v_gene: TRBV7-2
j_gene: TRBJ1-1
d_gene: TRBD1
abundance: .

CDR3aa: CASGRTGTGWGTEAFF
CDR3nt: TGTGCTAGTGGCCGAACCGGGACAGGGTGGGGCACTGAAGCTTTCTTT
v_gene: TRBV12-5
j_gene: TRBJ1-1
d_gene: TRBD1
abundance: .